A single T cell receptor beta chain is shown here with its context. There are 11 residues in the CDR3. Germline V gene sequence: CDR1 MGHDK, CDR2 SYGVNS. V was trimmed by 4 bases and J by 11 bases, leaving 11 bases between them. This entry belongs to a study of technical replicates of blood from several donors. Profiling relied on immunoSEQ multiplex PCR, and the TCRdb table lists in-frame clones only, not all of them. The top ten hold over 2.5% of the sample, which has 50,000 to 70,000 clones, 85% to 95% seen once. The sequence was collected from a human donor in good health. Some clones in this sample may be carry-over from other donors' samples. Sequenced input: PBMCs. The chain is built from TRBV25-1 and TRBJ1-1; D not resolved. The CDR3 nucleotides are TGTGCCAGCAGTGGGCTCCAGTGGGCTTTCTTT. It yields the protein CASSGLQWAFF. Full variable domain (rest looked up from reference TRBV25-1 and TRBJ1-1): EADIYQTPRYLVIGTGKKITLECSQTMGHDKMYWYQQDPGMELHLIHYSYGVNSTEKGDLSSESTVSRIRTEHFPLTLESARPSHTSQYLCASSGLQWAFFGQGTRLTVV.